The clone carrying this T cell receptor (beta chain) was picked up many times. For the second PCR, which ran for about 6 to 12 cycles, a sample-barcoded 5' primer and a J-beta primer mix were used. One entry per CDR3 protein, called by TCRdb with MiXCR from the 5' RACE reads. Of around 800,000 distinct CDR3 sequences in the sample, 40% to 50% were seen once. Deletions cut 3 bases from V and 2 bases from J, with 7 bases between. The CDR3 totals 13 residues. Per germline, CDR1 SGHTA and CDR2 FQGNSA. This sample was taken from a study of blood T cells in healthy people across ages. No fewer than 7 million PBMCs went into each sample.

The rearrangement uses TRBV7-2 and TRBJ2-5; D possibly corresponds to TRBD1 (6 bases). Sequenced sample: blood. The TCR was taken from a man in his 60s in good health. CDR3 sequence reads: CASSFGTQETQYF. The DNA of the CDR3 is TGTGCCAGCAGCTTCGGGACACAAGAGACCCAGTACTTC.